Listed below are T cell receptor beta chains from one sample, sequenced in a study of siplizumab effects on memory and regulatory T cells. Produced via immunoSEQ multiplex PCR; TCRdb's table is partial and in-frame only. Among tens of thousands of clones listed, approximately 97% were seen once. Sequenced input: naive CD8+ T cells sorted from blood. The source is a human donor in good health. Each CDR3 is given with its conserved first and last residue. Fields, in order: D gene, V gene, clone size, J gene, CDR3 protein, CDR3 DNA. D genes are given only for firm matches. Size is omitted from some rows. Given values are once, few, many or a class for expanded clones.

.,TRBV29-1,.,TRBJ1-3,CSVEARETSGNTIYF,TGCAGCGTAGAGGCTCGCGAGACCTCTGGAAACACCATATATTTT
.,TRBV7-9,.,TRBJ2-3,CASSLIHTDTQYF,TGTGCCAGCAGCTTAATCCACACAGATACGCAGTATTTT
.,TRBV27,.,TRBJ2-2,CASTYGGRGTGELFF,TGTGCCAGCACCTACGGGGGAAGAGGGACCGGGGAGCTGTTTTTT
.,TRBV10-1,.,TRBJ2-3,CARPMAGTDTQYF,TGCGCCAGGCCAATGGCAGGCACAGATACGCAGTATTTT
.,TRBV7-6,.,TRBJ2-7,CASSQERTAYEQYF,TGTGCCAGCAGCCAAGAACGGACAGCCTACGAGCAGTACTTC
.,TRBV13,.,TRBJ2-7,CASSLSGYRNYEQYF,TGTGCCAGCAGCTTATCTGGGTACAGGAACTACGAGCAGTACTTC
TRBD1,TRBV12-5,.,TRBJ2-5,CASGFGTGPQETQYF,TGTGCTAGTGGTTTCGGGACAGGGCCCCAAGAGACCCAGTACTTC
.,TRBV9,.,TRBJ2-5,CASSVRSQETQYF,TGTGCCAGCAGCGTTAGAAGCCAAGAGACCCAGTACTTC
TRBD1,TRBV2,.,TRBJ1-2,CASSGTVGYTF,TGTGCCAGCAGCGGGACAGTTGGCTACACCTTC
TRBD2,TRBV4-1,.,TRBJ2-7,CASSQERTGLAGTYEQYF,TGCGCCAGCAGCCAAGAACGCACGGGACTAGCGGGAACCTACGAGCAGTACTTC
TRBD1,TRBV5-1,.,TRBJ1-1,CASSPRTGPPPSNTEAFF,TGCGCCAGCAGCCCGAGGACAGGGCCACCCCCCTCGAACACTGAAGCTTTCTTT
.,TRBV28,.,TRBJ1-2,CASSPRTWAYGYTF,TGTGCCAGCAGCCCCCGGACGTGGGCGTATGGCTACACCTTC
.,TRBV6-5,.,TRBJ2-7,CASSELTGYYEQYF,TGTGCCAGCAGTGAACTCACAGGGTACTACGAGCAGTACTTC
.,TRBV19,.,TRBJ2-1,CASSWADEQFF,TGTGCCAGTAGTTGGGCGGATGAGCAGTTCTTC
.,TRBV4-3,.,TRBJ2-3,CASSREGGTDTQYF,TGCGCCAGCAGCCGGGAGGGGGGCACAGATACGCAGTATTTT
.,TRBV9,.,TRBJ2-5,CASTTGGQETQYF,TGTGCCAGCACAACCGGGGGCCAAGAGACCCAGTACTTC
.,TRBV29-1,.,TRBJ2-1,CSVEGVLEQFF,TGCAGCGTTGAAGGAGTGCTTGAGCAGTTCTTC
.,TRBV20-1,.,TRBJ2-3,CSARAMNTQYF,TGCAGTGCTAGAGCTATGAATACGCAGTATTTT
.,TRBV27,.,TRBJ2-4,CASSSSLAKNIQYF,TGTGCCAGCAGTTCCTCCCTAGCCAAAAACATTCAGTACTTC
TRBD1,TRBV27,.,TRBJ2-7,CASSPWDSPPYEQYF,TGTGCCAGCAGCCCATGGGACAGCCCCCCCTACGAGCAGTACTTC
.,TRBV7-9,.,TRBJ2-3,CASSLYAADTQYF,TGTGCCAGCAGCTTATACGCAGCCGATACGCAGTATTTT
.,TRBV27,.,TRBJ2-2,CASSQRAGELFF,TGTGCCAGCAGCCAGAGGGCCGGGGAGCTGTTTTTT
TRBD2,TRBV10-2,.,TRBJ2-5,CASSQTSAVETQYF,TGCGCCAGCAGTCAGACTAGCGCAGTAGAGACCCAGTACTTC
TRBD1,TRBV30,once,TRBJ1-1,CAWNLDRGATEAFF,TGTGCCTGGAACCTGGACAGGGGGGCCACTGAAGCTTTCTTT
TRBD2,TRBV5-1,.,TRBJ2-3,CASSLGGSGSFTDTQYF,TGCGCCAGCAGCTTGGGCGGTAGCGGGAGCTTCACAGATACGCAGTATTTT
.,TRBV7-2,.,TRBJ2-1,CASSFGGSYNEQFF,TGTGCCAGCAGCTTTGGGGGCTCCTACAATGAGCAGTTCTTC
TRBD2,TRBV19,.,TRBJ2-1,CASSIVREGGDEQFF,TGTGCCAGTAGTATAGTGCGGGAGGGAGGGGATGAGCAGTTCTTC
.,TRBV10-2,.,TRBJ2-7,CASSGVESSYEQYF,TGCGCCAGCAGTGGAGTCGAAAGCTCCTACGAGCAGTACTTC
.,TRBV19,.,TRBJ1-1,CASSFGDRGNTEAFF,TGTGCCAGTAGTTTCGGAGACCGGGGGAACACTGAAGCTTTCTTT
TRBD2,TRBV5-4,once,TRBJ2-2,CASSLEASGRTGELFF,TGTGCCAGCAGCTTGGAGGCTAGCGGGAGGACCGGGGAGCTGTTTTTT
.,TRBV5-1,once,TRBJ2-1,CASSLGLGVNEQFF,TGCGCCAGCAGCCTGGGACTGGGGGTCAATGAGCAGTTCTTC
.,TRBV29-1,once,TRBJ2-3,CSVPGLNTDTQYF,TGCAGCGTTCCGGGACTCAACACAGATACGCAGTATTTT
.,TRBV12-5,.,TRBJ1-5,CASGFGQPQHF,TGTGCTAGTGGTTTTGGACAGCCCCAGCATTTT
.,TRBV27,.,TRBJ1-2,CASSLQGNYGYTF,TGTGCCAGCAGTTTACAGGGGAACTATGGCTACACCTTC
TRBD1,TRBV9,.,TRBJ1-5,CASSAQGDNQPQHF,TGTGCCAGCAGCGCACAGGGGGACAATCAGCCCCAGCATTTT
TRBD1,TRBV6-1,.,TRBJ2-5,CASSEADRGLETQYF,TGTGCCAGCAGTGAAGCGGACAGGGGGCTGGAGACCCAGTACTTC
TRBD1,TRBV7-9,.,TRBJ2-7,CASSSGTEGYEQYF,TGTGCCAGCAGCTCCGGGACAGAGGGATACGAGCAGTACTTC
.,TRBV7-6,.,TRBJ2-1,CASSQGPNEQFF,TGTGCCAGCAGCCAGGGGCCCAATGAGCAGTTCTTC
TRBD1,TRBV7-9,.,TRBJ1-4,CASSQDRGVNEKLFF,TGTGCCAGCAGCCAGGACAGGGGGGTTAATGAAAAACTGTTTTTT
.,TRBV7-9,.,TRBJ2-7,CASSLAVPGTGAYEQYF,TGTGCCAGCAGCTTAGCGGTTCCCGGGACTGGGGCCTACGAGCAGTACTTC
.,TRBV14,.,TRBJ2-7,CASSQVTGHPYEQYF,TGTGCCAGCAGCCAAGTTACGGGACACCCCTACGAGCAGTACTTC
.,TRBV30,few,TRBJ1-1,CASDEGDTEAFF,TGTGCCTCGGACGAGGGGGACACTGAAGCTTTCTTT
.,TRBV25-1,.,TRBJ2-6,CASSRGVRGLKANVLTF,TGTGCCAGCAGTCGGGGAGTCCGGGGGCTGAAGGCCAACGTCCTGACTTTC
.,TRBV30,.,TRBJ1-6,CACRDSAPLHF,TGTGCCTGTAGGGATTCCGCACCCCTCCACTTT
.,TRBV28,.,TRBJ2-7,CASCGSTYEQYF,.
.,TRBV27,.,TRBJ1-5,CASSSQLRGGQPQHF,TGTGCCAGCAGTTCCCAGTTGAGGGGTGGGCAGCCCCAGCATTTT
.,TRBV7-9,.,TRBJ1-2,CAGQGGVGYGYTF,TGTGCCGGCCAAGGGGGGGTCGGCTATGGCTACACCTTC
.,TRBV29-1,.,TRBJ2-3,CSVARGTDTQYF,TGCAGCGTGGCTAGGGGGACGGATACGCAGTATTTT
.,TRBV5-4,few,TRBJ1-1,CASSFKNTEAFF,TGTGCCAGCAGCTTCAAGAACACTGAAGCTTTCTTT
.,TRBV5-1,.,TRBJ2-1,CASSLGDNYNEQFF,TGCGCCAGCAGCTTGGGGGACAACTACAATGAGCAGTTCTTC